This passage covers 8 T cell receptor beta chains from one sample sequenced in a study of blood T cell repertoires in COVID-19. Assay used: immunoSEQ multiplex PCR; TCRdb lists only in-frame clones, some missing. The table lists roughly 260,000 clones, roughly 86% of them singletons. What was sequenced was PBMCs or T cells enriched from blood (not recorded which). The receptors here all came from a woman between 18 and 29 years old who had recovered from COVID-19.

The rearrangement links TRBV27 to TRBJ2-2; D is uncertain. The V end was cut by 3 bases, the J end by 4 bases, with 9 bases between. This CDR3 has 14 amino acids. Germline-derived CDR1 and CDR2 are MNHEY and SMNVEV (reference sequence). CDR3 sequence: CASSFTAGTGELFF. The CDR3 DNA is TGTGCCAGCAGTTTCACAGCCGGCACCGGGGAGCTGTTTTTT.

The J gene is TRBJ2-3, the V gene TRBV3-1 (or the pseudogene TRBV3-2), with 13 bases lining up with TRBD2. The CDR3 consists of 17 residues. J was trimmed by 1 base and V by 4 bases; bases with no gene match: 5. Per germline, CDR1 LGHDT and CDR2 YNNKEL (reference sequence). The CDR3 reads CASSRSGTSGGTDTQYF. CDR3 coding DNA: TGTGCCAGCAGCCGTTCCGGGACTAGCGGGGGCACAGATACGCAGTATTTT.

V gene TRBV7-2 combines with J gene TRBJ2-3, with D uncertain. Germline V gene sequence: CDR1 SGHTA, CDR2 FQGNSA. CDR3 length: 15 amino acids. Trimming pared 5 bases from V and 4 bases from J, leaving 16 bases between. CDR3 in amino acids: CASSPRLGGPDTQYF. The DNA of the CDR3 is TGTGCCAGCAGCCCCAGACTGGGTGGCCCAGATACGCAGTATTTT.

V usage is TRBV3-1 (or the pseudogene TRBV3-2) and J usage is TRBJ2-1; 13 nucleotides line up with TRBD2. The germline gives CDR1 LGHDT, CDR2 YNNKEL (reference sequence). Trimming removed 4 bases from V and 6 bases from J; junction bases left unmatched: 9. CDR3 length: 17 amino acids. CDR3 bases: TGTGCCAGCAGCCGGTGGACTAGCGGGAGTCAATTCAATGAGCAGTTCTTC. As protein: CASSRWTSGSQFNEQFF.

V gene TRBV3-1 (or the pseudogene TRBV3-2) combines with J gene TRBJ2-1; D may be TRBD1 (6 bases). V was shortened by 5 bases and J by 10 bases, with 12 bases between the two germline ends. The CDR3 sequence is 12 residues long. The germline CDR1 and CDR2 sequences are LGHDT and YNNKEL (reference sequence). CDR3 protein: CASSYRRGEQFF. The CDR3 DNA is TGTGCCAGCAGCTACCGCAGGGGAGAGCAGTTCTTC.

The chain is built from TRBV11-2 and TRBJ2-5; 8 nucleotides match TRBD2. Per the germline V gene, CDR1 is SGHAT and CDR2 is FQNNGV. The CDR3 has 16 residues. After removal of 0 bases from V and 3 bases from J, the junction contained 6 bases not matched to a gene. This CDR3 is CASSLDPFSGKETQYF. As DNA, the CDR3 is TGTGCCAGCAGCTTAGATCCCTTTAGCGGGAAAGAGACCCAGTACTTC. Full variable domain (outside the CDR3, taken from reference TRBV11-2 and TRBJ2-5): EAGVAQSPRYKIIEKRQSVAFWCNPISGHATLYWYQQILGQGPKLLIQFQNNGVVDDSQLPKDRFSAERLKGVDSTLKIQPAKLEDSAVYLCASSLDPFSGKETQYFGPGTRLLVL.

This clone came up once. The J gene is TRBJ2-2, the V gene TRBV5-6; 7 nucleotides match TRBD2. The CDR3 is 15 amino acids. In germline, CDR1 is SGHDT, CDR2 YYEEEE. With V trimmed by 2 bases and J by 4 bases, 5 bases remained unmatched. The CDR3 loop reads CASSFLRESTGELFF. The CDR3 coding sequence is TGTGCCAGCAGCTTTCTGCGGGAGAGCACCGGGGAGCTGTTTTTT.

J is TRBJ2-7 and V is TRBV30, with D possibly being TRBD1 (7 bases). V was clipped by 1 base and J by 7 bases, with 17 bases between them. CDR3 size: 14 residues. Looked up from germline, CDR1 is GTSNPN and CDR2 is SVGIG (reference sequence). CDR3 DNA sequence: TGTGCCTGGAGTGACCCCTCAGGGGGGTGGGAGCAGTACTTC. Its protein is CAWSDPSGGWEQYF.